This T cell receptor (beta chain) stems from a study of molecular identifiers for immune sequencing clone quantification. General study points: Over 99% of effector molecules, but under 1% in naive cells, were held by clones with more than 20 RNA copies.

The CDR3 length is 15 residues. Per germline, CDR1 LNHDA and CDR2 SQIVND (reference sequence). The germline V and J ends were trimmed by 4 bases and 2 bases, with 15 bases remaining between them. Bulk TCR library preparation followed previously described methods with listed TCR primers. TCRdb re-called the PCR reads with MiXCR, one entry per CDR3 protein. The sample has some 590,000 distinct CDR3 sequences, about 25% seen once. A few counts support this clonotype. Its specificity is not known. Sorting isolated naive CD8 T cells as CD8+CD4-CCR7+CD45RA+ events. The chain links TRBV19 to TRBJ2-7; D gene unclear. The source material was naive CD8+ T cells from blood, with Jurkat cell RNA spiked in. Described subset: FACS-sorted CD8+CD4-CCR7+CD45RA+ naive T cells. The sequence came from a human donor in good health. Some libraries in this study had Jurkat cell RNA spiked in. CDR3 sequence (DNA): TGTGCCAGTAGTACCCCTCTGGGCAACGCCTACGAGCAGTACTTC. It encodes CASSTPLGNAYEQYF.